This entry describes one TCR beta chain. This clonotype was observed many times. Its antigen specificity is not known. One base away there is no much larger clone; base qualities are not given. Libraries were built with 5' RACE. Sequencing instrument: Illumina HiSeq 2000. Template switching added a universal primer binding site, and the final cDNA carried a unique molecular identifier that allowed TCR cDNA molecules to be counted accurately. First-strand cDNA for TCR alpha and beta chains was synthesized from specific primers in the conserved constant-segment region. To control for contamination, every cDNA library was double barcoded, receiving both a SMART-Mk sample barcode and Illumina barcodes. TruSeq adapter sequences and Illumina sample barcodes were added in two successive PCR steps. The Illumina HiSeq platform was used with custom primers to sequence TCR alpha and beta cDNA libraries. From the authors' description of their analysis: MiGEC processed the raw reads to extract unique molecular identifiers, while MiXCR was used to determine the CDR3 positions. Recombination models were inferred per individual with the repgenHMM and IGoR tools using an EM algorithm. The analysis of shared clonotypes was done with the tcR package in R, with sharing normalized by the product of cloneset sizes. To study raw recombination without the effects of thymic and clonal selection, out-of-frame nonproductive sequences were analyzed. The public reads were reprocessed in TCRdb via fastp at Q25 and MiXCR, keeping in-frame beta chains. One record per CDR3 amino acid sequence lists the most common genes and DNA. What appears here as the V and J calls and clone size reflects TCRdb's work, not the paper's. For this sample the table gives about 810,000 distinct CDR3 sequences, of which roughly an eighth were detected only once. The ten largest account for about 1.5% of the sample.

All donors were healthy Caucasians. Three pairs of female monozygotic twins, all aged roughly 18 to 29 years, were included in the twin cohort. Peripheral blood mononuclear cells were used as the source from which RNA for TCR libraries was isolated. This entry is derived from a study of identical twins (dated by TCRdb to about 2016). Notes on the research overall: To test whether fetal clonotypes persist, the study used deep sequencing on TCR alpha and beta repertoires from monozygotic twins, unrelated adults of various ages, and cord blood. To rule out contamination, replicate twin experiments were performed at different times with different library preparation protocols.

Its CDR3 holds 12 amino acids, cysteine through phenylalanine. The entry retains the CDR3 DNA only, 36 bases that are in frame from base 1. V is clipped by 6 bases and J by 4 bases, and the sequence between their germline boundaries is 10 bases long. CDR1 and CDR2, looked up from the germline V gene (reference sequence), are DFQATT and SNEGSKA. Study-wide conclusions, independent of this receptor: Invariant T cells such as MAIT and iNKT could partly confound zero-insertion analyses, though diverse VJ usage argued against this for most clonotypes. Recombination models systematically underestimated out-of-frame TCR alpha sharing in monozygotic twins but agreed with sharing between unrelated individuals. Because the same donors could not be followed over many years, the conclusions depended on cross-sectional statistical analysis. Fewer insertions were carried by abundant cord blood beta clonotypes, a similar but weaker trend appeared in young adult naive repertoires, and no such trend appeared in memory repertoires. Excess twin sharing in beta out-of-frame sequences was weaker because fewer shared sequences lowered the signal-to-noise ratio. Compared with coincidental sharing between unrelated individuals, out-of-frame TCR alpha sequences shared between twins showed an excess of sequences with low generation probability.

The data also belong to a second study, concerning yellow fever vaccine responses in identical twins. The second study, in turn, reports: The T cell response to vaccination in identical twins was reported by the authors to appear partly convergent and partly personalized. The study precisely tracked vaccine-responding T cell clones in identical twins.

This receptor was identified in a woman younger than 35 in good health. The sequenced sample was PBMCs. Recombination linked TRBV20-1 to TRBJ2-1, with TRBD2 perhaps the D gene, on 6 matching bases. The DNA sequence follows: TGCAGTGCCAGCGGGCCATACAATGAGCAGTTCTTC. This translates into CSASGPYNEQFF.